Listed below are T cell receptor beta chains from one sample, sequenced in a study of T cell changes during pregnancy in multiple sclerosis. Method: immunoSEQ multiplex PCR; TCRdb's copy keeps in-frame clones and lacks some. The table has 90,000 or so clones, 91% seen once; the top ten hold around 1.8%. The sample here was peripheral blood, taken in the first trimester of pregnancy. Receptors originate from a female donor in good health, enrolled as a control in a pregnancy study. The CDR3 runs from the conserved cysteine through the conserved F or W. Fields, in order: clone size, V gene, J gene, D gene, CDR3 protein, CDR3 DNA. The D gene is left open where the match is weak. Clone size is not always given. Where it is, it says once, few, many or a class for expanded clones.

clone size: .
V gene: TRBV7-3
J gene: TRBJ2-1
D gene: TRBD2
CDR3 protein: CASSFEAGGPPSSYNEQFF
CDR3 DNA: TGTGCCAGCAGCTTCGAAGCGGGGGGCCCCCCGAGCTCCTACAATGAGCAGTTCTTC

clone size: .
V gene: TRBV15
J gene: TRBJ1-4
D gene: TRBD1
CDR3 protein: CATSLDSGTGDEKLFF
CDR3 DNA: TGTGCCACCAGCCTCGACTCCGGGACAGGGGATGAAAAACTGTTTTTT

clone size: .
V gene: TRBV6-6
J gene: TRBJ2-1
D gene: TRBD1
CDR3 protein: CASSDRGASYNEQFF
CDR3 DNA: TGTGCCAGCAGTGACAGGGGAGCCTCCTACAATGAGCAGTTCTTC

clone size: .
V gene: TRBV7-6
J gene: TRBJ2-7
D gene: .
CDR3 protein: CASSASHRAHEQYF
CDR3 DNA: TGTGCCAGCAGCGCTAGCCACAGGGCCCACGAGCAGTACTTC

clone size: .
V gene: TRBV7-9
J gene: TRBJ2-3
D gene: TRBD2
CDR3 protein: CARGGGPSLGTDTQYF
CDR3 DNA: TGTGCCAGGGGCGGGGGGCCGAGCTTGGGCACAGATACGCAGTATTTT

clone size: .
V gene: TRBV5-4
J gene: TRBJ1-2
D gene: TRBD1
CDR3 protein: CASSSERGRAGYTF
CDR3 DNA: TGTGCCAGCAGCTCCGAGAGGGGGCGTGCGGGCTACACCTTC

clone size: .
V gene: TRBV28
J gene: TRBJ1-3
D gene: .
CDR3 protein: CASSTSGNTIYF
CDR3 DNA: TGTGCCAGCAGCACCAGTGGAAACACCATATATTTT

clone size: once
V gene: TRBV11-2
J gene: TRBJ2-1
D gene: .
CDR3 protein: CASVAYNEQFF
CDR3 DNA: TGTGCCAGCGTCGCCTACAATGAGCAGTTCTTC

clone size: .
V gene: TRBV2
J gene: TRBJ2-5
D gene: TRBD1
CDR3 protein: CASRAVGQEKQETQYF
CDR3 DNA: TGTGCCAGCAGGGCCGTAGGACAGGAGAAACAAGAGACCCAGTACTTC

clone size: .
V gene: TRBV5-1
J gene: TRBJ1-2
D gene: .
CDR3 protein: CASSLDGWYGYTF
CDR3 DNA: TGCGCCAGCAGCCTCGACGGGTGGTATGGCTACACCTTC

clone size: .
V gene: TRBV5-1
J gene: TRBJ2-3
D gene: TRBD2
CDR3 protein: CASSLASGPGGTDTQYF
CDR3 DNA: TGCGCCAGCAGCTTGGCTAGCGGCCCTGGGGGCACAGATACGCAGTATTTT